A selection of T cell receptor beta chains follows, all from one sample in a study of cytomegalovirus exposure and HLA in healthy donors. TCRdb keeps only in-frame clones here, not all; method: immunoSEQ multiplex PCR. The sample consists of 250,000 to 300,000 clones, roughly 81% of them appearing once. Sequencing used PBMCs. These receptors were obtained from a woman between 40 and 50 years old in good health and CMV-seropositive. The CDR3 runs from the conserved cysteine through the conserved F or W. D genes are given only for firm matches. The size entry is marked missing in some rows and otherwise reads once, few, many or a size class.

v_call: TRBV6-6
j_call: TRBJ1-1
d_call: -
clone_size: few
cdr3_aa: CASSRPGGTEAFF
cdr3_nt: TGTGCCAGCAGCCGACCGGGGGGCACTGAAGCTTTCTTT

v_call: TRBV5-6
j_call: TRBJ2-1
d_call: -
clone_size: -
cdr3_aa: CASSLVSWQGRVNEQFF
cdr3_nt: TGTGCCAGCAGCTTGGTATCTTGGCAGGGGAGGGTCAATGAGCAGTTCTTC

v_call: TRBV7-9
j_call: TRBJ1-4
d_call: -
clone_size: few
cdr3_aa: CASSPVEELGGGWDEKLFF
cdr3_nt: TGTGCCAGCAGCCCGGTCGAAGAGCTGGGCGGGGGTTGGGATGAAAAACTGTTTTTT

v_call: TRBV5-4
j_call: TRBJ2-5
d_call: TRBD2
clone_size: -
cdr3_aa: CASSRAETSLVETQYF
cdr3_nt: TGTGCCAGCAGCCGGGCTGAGACTAGCCTCGTGGAGACCCAGTACTTC

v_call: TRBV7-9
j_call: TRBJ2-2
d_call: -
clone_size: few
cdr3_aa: CASSSSGGAGGELFF
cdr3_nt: TGTGCCAGCAGCTCCAGTGGTGGGGCCGGCGGGGAGCTGTTTTTT

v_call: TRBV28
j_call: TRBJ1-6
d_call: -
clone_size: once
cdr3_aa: CASSFFRGSNSPLHF
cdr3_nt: TGTGCCAGCAGTTTTTTTCGAGGTTCCAATTCACCCCTCCACTTT

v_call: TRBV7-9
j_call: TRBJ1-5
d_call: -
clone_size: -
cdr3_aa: CASSLAGVDQPQHF
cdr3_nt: TGTGCCAGCAGCTTAGCAGGGGTCGATCAGCCCCAGCATTTT

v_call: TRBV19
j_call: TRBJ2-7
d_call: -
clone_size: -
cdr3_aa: CASRKTGTYEQYF
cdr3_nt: TGTGCCAGTAGGAAAACAGGGACCTACGAGCAGTACTTC

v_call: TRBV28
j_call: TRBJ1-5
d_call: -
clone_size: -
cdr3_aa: CASSPHRTANQPQHF
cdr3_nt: TGTGCCAGCAGTCCCCACCGGACAGCCAACCAGCCCCAGCATTTT

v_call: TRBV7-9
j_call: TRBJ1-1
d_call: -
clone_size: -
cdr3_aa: CASAHINTEAFF
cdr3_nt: TGTGCCAGCGCCCACATAAACACTGAAGCTTTCTTT

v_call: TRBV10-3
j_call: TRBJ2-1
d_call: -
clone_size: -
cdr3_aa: CAISDLTGVVYNEQFF
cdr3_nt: TGTGCCATCAGTGACTTAACGGGAGTGGTTTACAATGAGCAGTTCTTC

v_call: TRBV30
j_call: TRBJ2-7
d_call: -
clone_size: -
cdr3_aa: CAWSVTGSSYEQYF
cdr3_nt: TGTGCCTGGAGTGTGACGGGGAGCTCCTACGAGCAGTACTTC

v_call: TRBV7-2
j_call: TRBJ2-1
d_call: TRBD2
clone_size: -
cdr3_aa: CASSLAGTSGSRPTSGQFF
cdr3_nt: TGTGCCAGCAGCTTAGCCGGGACTAGCGGGAGCCGCCCGACATCGGGGCAGTTCTTC

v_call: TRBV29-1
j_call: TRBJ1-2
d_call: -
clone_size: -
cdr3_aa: CSVDGRARYTF
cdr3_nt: TGCAGCGTTGATGGCAGGGCTCGCTACACCTTC

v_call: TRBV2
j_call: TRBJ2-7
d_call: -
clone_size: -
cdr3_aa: CASSEADQGSHEQYF
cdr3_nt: TGTGCCAGCAGTGAAGCCGACCAGGGATCCCACGAGCAGTACTTC

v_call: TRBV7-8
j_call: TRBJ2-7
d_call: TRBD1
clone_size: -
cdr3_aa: CASSSRDRNYEQYF
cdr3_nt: TGTGCCAGCAGCTCGAGGGACAGGAACTACGAGCAGTACTTC

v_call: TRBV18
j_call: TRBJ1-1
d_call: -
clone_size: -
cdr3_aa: CASSHRDKSNTEAFF
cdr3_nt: TGTGCCAGCTCACACCGGGACAAATCGAACACTGAAGCTTTCTTT

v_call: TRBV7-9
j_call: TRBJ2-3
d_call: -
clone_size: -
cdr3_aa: CASSFGGGSTDTQYF
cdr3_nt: TGTGCCAGCAGCTTTGGGGGAGGTAGCACAGATACGCAGTATTTT

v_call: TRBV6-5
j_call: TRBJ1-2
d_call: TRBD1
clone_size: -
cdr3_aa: CASSTRGPYGYTF
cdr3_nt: TGTGCCAGCAGTACTAGGGGGCCATATGGCTACACCTTC

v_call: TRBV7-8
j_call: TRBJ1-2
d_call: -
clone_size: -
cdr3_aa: CASSLDSPARYGYTF
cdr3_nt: TGTGCCAGCAGCTTGGACAGCCCAGCCCGTTATGGCTACACCTTC

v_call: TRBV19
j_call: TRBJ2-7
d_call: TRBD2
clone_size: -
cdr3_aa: CASSISRDYRTYEQYF
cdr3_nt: TGTGCCAGTAGTATATCAAGGGACTACCGAACTTACGAGCAGTACTTC

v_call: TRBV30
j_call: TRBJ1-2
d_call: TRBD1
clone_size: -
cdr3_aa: CAWDRGWFGYTF
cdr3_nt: TGTGCCTGGGACAGGGGGTGGTTTGGCTACACCTTC

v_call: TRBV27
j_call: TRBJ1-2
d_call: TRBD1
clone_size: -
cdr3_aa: CASRNRGRYGYTF
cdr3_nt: TGTGCCAGCAGGAACAGGGGGAGGTATGGCTACACCTTC

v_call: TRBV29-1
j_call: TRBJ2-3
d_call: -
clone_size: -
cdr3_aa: CSVPGWQGPNTDTQYF
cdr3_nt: TGCAGCGTGCCAGGATGGCAGGGTCCTAACACAGATACGCAGTATTTT

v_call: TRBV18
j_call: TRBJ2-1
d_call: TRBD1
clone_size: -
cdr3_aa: CASSPGQGSYDEQFF
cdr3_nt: TGTGCCAGCTCGCCGGGACAGGGGTCTTACGATGAGCAGTTCTTC

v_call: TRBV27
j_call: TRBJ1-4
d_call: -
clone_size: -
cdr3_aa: CASNRGGATNEKLFF
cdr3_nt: TGTGCCAGTAACCGGGGGGGCGCAACTAATGAAAAACTGTTTTTT

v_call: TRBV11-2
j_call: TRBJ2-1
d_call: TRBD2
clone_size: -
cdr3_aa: CASSSSGRNNEQFF
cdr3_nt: TGTGCCAGCAGCTCTAGCGGAAGAAACAATGAGCAGTTCTTC

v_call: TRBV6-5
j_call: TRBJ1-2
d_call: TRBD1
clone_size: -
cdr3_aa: CASSNGRRGQVGYTF
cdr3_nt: TGTGCCAGCAGTAACGGACGGAGGGGGCAAGTTGGCTACACCTTC

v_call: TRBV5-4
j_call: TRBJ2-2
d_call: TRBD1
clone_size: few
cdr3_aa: CASSLAGQGATGELFF
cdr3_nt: TGTGCCAGCAGCTTGGCCGGGCAGGGGGCGACCGGGGAGCTGTTTTTT